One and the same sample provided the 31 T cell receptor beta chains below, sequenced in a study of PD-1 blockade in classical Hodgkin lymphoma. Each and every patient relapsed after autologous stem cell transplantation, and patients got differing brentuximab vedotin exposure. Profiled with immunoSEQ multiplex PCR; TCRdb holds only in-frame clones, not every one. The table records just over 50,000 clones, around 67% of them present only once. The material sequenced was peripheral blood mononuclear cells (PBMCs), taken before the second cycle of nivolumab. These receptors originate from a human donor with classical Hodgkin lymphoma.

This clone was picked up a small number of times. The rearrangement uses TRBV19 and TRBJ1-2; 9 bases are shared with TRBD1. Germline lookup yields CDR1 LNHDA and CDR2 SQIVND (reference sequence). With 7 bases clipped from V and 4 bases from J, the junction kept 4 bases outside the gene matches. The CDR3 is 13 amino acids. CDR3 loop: CASTDRGGYGYTF. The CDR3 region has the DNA TGTGCCAGTACGGACAGGGGAGGCTATGGCTACACCTTC.

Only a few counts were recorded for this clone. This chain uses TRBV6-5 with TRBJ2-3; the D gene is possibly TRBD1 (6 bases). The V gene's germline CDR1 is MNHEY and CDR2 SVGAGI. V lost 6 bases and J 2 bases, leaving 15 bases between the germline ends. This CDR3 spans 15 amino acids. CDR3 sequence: CASSLRGTSTDTQYF. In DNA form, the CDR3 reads TGTGCCAGCAGCCTGAGGGGGACCTCCACAGATACGCAGTATTTT.

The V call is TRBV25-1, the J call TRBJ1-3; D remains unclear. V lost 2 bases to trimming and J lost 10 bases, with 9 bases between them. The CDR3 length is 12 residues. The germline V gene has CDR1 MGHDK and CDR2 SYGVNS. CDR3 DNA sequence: TGTGCCAGCAGTGAAGAGGTTGGAACCATATATTTT. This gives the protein CASSEEVGTIYF.

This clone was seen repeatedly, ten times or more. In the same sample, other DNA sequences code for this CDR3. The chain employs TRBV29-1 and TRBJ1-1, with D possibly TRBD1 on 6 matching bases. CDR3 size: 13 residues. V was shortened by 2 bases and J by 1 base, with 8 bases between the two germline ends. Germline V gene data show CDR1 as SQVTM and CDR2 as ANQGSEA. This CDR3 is CSVEIQGNTEAFF. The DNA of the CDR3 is TGCAGCGTTGAAATACAGGGGAACACTGAAGCTTTCTTT. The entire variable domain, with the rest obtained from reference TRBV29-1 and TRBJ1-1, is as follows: SAVISQKPSRDICQRGTSLTIQCQVDSQVTMMFWYRQQPGQSLTLIATANQGSEATYESGFVIDKFPISRPNLTFSTLTVSNMSPEDSSIYLCSVEIQGNTEAFFGQGTRLTVV.

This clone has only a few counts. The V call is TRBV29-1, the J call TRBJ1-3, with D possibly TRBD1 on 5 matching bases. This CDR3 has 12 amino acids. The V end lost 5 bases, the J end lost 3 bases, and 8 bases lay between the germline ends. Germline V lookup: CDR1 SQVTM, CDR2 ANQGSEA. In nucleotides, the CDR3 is TGCAGCGTTTGGGACCGTGGAAACACCATATATTTT. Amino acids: CSVWDRGNTIYF.

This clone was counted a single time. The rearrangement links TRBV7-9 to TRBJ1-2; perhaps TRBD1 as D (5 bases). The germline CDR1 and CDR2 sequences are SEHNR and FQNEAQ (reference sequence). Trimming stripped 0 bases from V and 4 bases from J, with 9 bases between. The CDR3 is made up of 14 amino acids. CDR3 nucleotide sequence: TGTGCCAGCAGCTTAGCGGACACTGGCTATGGCTACACCTTC. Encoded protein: CASSLADTGYGYTF.

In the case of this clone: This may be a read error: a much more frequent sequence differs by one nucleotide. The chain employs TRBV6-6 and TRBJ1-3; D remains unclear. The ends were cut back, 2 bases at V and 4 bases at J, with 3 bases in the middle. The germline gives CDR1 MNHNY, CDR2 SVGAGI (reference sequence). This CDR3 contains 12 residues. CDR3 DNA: TGTGCCAGCAGTTACGCCGGAAACACCATATATTTT. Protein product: CASSYAGNTIYF.

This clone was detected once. CDR3 DNA: TGTGCCAGCTCACCGAGGGCAGGAGACACCGGGGAGCTGTTTTTT. This encodes CASSPRAGDTGELFF. The chain recombines TRBV18 with TRBJ2-2; a weak D match, TRBD2 (5 bases). The CDR3 consists of 15 residues. V was shortened by 3 bases and J by 3 bases, with 11 bases between the two germline ends. CDR1 KGHSH and CDR2 LQKENI come from the germline V gene. Based on the CDR3 plus reference TRBV18 and TRBJ2-2, the full variable domain is NAGVMQNPRHLVRRRGQEARLRCSPMKGHSHVYWYRQLPEEGLKFMVYLQKENIIDESGMPKERFSAEFPKEGPSILRIQQVVRGDSAAYFCASSPRAGDTGELFFGEGSRLTVL.

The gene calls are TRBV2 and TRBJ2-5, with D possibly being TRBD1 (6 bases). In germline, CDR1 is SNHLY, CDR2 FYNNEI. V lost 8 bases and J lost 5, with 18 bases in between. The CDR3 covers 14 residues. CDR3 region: CASRGQRPGETQYF. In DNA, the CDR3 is TGTGCCAGCCGAGGACAGCGACCAGGGGAGACCCAGTACTTC.

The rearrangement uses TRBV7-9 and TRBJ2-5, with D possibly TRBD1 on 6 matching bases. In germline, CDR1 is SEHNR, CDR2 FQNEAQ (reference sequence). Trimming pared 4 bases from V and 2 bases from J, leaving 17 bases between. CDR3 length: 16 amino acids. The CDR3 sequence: CASSSQGQLLQETQYF. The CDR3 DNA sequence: TGTGCCAGCAGCTCACAAGGACAGTTACTTCAAGAGACCCAGTACTTC.

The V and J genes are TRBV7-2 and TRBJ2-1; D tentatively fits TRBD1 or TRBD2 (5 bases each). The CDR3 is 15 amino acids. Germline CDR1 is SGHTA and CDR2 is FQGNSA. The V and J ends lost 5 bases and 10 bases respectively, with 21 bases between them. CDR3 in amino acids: CASSPVGSTEGEQFF. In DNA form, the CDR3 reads TGTGCCAGCAGCCCTGTGGGCTCCACCGAGGGGGAGCAGTTCTTC.

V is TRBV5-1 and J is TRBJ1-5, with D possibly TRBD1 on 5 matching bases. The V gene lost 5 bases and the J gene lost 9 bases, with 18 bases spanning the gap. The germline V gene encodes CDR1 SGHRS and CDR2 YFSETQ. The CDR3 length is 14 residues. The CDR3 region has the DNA TGCGCCAGCAGTCACCTCAGGAGGACAATGCCCCAGCATTTT. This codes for CASSHLRRTMPQHF.

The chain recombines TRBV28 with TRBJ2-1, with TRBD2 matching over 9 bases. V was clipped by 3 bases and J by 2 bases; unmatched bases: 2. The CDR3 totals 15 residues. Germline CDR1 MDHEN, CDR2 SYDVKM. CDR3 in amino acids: CASSLREGTYNEQFF. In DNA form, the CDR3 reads TGTGCCAGCAGTTTGCGGGAGGGGACCTACAATGAGCAGTTCTTC.

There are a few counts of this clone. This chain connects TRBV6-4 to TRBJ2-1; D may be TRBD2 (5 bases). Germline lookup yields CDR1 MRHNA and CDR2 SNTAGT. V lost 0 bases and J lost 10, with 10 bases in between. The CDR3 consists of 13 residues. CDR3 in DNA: TGTGCCAGCAGTGACTCGGCGAGCGGAGAGCAGTTCTTC. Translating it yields CASSDSASGEQFF.

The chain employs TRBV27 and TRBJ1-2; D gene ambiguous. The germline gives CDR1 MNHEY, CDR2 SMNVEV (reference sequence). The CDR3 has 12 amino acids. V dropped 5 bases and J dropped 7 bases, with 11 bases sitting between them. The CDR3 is CASSPWTGGYTF. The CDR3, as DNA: TGTGCCAGCAGTCCCTGGACGGGTGGCTACACCTTC.

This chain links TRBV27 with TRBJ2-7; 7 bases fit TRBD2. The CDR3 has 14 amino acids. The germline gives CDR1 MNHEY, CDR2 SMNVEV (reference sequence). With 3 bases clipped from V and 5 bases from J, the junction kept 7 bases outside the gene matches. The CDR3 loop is CASSFKRGEDEQYF. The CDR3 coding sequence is TGTGCCAGCAGTTTTAAGCGGGGCGAGGACGAGCAGTACTTC.

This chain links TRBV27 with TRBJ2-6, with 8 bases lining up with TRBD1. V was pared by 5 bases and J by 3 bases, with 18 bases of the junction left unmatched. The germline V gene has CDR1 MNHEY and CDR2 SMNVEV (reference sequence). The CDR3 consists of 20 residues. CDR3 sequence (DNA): TGTGCCAGCAGTATAAACCCGGGACAGGCGGTTTATGGTGGGGCCAACGTCCTGACTTTC. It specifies CASSINPGQAVYGGANVLTF. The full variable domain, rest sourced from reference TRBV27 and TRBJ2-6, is EAQVTQNPRYLITVTGKKLTVTCSQNMNHEYMSWYRQDPGLGLRQIYYSMNVEVTDKGDVPEGYKVSRKEKRNFPLILESPSPNQTSLYFCASSINPGQAVYGGANVLTFGAGSRLTVL.

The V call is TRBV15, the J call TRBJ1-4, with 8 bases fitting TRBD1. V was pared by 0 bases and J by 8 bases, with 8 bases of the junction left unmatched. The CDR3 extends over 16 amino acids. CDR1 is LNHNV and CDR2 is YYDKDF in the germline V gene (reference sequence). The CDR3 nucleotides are TGTGCCACCAGCAGAGATCTTCAGGGGGCAACCGAAAAACTGTTTTTT. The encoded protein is CATSRDLQGATEKLFF.

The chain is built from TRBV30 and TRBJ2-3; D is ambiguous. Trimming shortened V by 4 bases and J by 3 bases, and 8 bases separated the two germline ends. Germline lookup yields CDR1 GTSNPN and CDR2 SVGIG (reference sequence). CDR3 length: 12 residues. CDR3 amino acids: CAWTLMTDTQYF. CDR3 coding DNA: TGTGCCTGGACCCTCATGACAGATACGCAGTATTTT.

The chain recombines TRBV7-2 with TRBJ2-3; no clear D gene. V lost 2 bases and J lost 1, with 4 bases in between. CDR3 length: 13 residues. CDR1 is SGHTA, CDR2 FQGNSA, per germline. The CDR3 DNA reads TGTGCCAGCAGCTTAAAGGGCACAGATACGCAGTATTTT. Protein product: CASSLKGTDTQYF.

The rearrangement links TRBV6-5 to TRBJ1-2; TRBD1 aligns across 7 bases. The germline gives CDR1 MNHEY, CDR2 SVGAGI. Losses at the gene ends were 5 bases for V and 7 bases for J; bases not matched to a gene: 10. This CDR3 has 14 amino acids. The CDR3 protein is CASSPTGILGGYTF. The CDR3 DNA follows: TGTGCCAGCAGTCCGACAGGGATATTAGGTGGCTACACCTTC.

The CDR3, as DNA: TGTGCCAGCAGTTACTCCTACGGGAATCAGCCCCAGCATTTT. This codes for CASSYSYGNQPQHF. The V gene is TRBV6-6, the J gene TRBJ1-5; D not resolved. With 0 bases removed from V and 4 bases from J, the gap between germline ends came to 7 bases. Per germline, CDR1 MNHNY and CDR2 SVGAGI (reference sequence). The CDR3 is made up of 14 amino acids.

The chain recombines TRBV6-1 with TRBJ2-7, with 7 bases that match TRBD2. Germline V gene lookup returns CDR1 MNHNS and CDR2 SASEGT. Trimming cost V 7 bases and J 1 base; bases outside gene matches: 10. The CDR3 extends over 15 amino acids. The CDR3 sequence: CASIYGGGSSYEQYF. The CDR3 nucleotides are TGTGCCAGCATATATGGGGGGGGATCTTCCTACGAGCAGTACTTC.

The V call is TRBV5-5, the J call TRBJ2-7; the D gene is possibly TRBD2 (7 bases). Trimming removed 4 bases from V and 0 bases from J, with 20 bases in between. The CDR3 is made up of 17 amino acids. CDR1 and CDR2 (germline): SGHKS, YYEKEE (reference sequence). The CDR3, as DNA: TGTGCCAGCAGCCCCGAGTTTGGCGGGGGCGTCTCCTACGAGCAGTACTTC. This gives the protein CASSPEFGGGVSYEQYF.

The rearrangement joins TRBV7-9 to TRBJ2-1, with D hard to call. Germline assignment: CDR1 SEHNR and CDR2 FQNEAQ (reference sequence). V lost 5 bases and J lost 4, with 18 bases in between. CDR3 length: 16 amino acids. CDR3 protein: CASSAKPLGKYNEQFF. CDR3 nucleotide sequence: TGTGCCAGCAGCGCAAAGCCCTTAGGGAAATACAATGAGCAGTTCTTC.

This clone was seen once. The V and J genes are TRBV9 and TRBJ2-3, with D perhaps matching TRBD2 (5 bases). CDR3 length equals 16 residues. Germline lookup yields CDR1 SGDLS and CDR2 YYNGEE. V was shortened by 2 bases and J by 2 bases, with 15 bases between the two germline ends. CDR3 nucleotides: TGTGCCAGCAGCGTTGGGAGCGCCTACGACACAGATACGCAGTATTTT. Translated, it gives CASSVGSAYDTDTQYF.

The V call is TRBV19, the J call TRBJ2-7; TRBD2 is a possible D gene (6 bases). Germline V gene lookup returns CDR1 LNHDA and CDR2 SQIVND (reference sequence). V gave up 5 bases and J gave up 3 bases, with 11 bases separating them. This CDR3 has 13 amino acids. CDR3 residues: CASSGGQVYEQYF. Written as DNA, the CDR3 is TGTGCCAGTAGTGGAGGGCAAGTCTACGAGCAGTACTTC.

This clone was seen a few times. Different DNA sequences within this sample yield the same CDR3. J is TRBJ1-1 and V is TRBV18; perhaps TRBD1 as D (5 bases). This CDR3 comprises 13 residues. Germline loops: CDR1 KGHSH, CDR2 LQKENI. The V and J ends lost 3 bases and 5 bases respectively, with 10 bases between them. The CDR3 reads CASSPQGGTEAFF. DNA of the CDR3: TGTGCCAGCTCACCCCAGGGAGGGACTGAAGCTTTCTTT.

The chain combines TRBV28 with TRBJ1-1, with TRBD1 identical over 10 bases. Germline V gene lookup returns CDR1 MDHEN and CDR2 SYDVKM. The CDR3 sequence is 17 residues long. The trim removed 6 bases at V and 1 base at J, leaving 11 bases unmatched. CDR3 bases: TGTGCCAGCAGGAAGTTGGGACAGGGGCTTCCGAACACTGAAGCTTTCTTT. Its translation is CASRKLGQGLPNTEAFF.

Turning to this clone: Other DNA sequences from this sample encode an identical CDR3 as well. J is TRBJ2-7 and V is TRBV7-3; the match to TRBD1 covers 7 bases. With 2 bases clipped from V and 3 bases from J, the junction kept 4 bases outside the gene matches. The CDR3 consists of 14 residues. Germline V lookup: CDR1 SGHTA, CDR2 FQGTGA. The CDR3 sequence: CASSLSSGGYEQYF. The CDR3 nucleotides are TGTGCCAGCAGCTTATCTTCAGGGGGCTACGAGCAGTACTTC.

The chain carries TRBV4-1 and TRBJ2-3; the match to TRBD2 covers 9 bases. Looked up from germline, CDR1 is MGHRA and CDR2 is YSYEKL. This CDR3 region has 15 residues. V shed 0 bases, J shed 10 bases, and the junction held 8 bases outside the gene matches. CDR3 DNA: TGCGCCAGCAGCCAAGATGAAGCGGGGGGTCGGGCGCAGTATTTT. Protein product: CASSQDEAGGRAQYF.